Many counts were recorded for the clone carrying this T cell receptor (beta chain). The antigen remains undetermined. These data belong to a study of breast tumors, draining lymph nodes, adjacent tissues. The CDR3 contains 17 residues. Trimming at V came to 0 bases and at J to 1 base, leaving 4 bases not matched to a gene. Germline-derived CDR1 and CDR2 are SGDLS and YYNGEE. Study-wide results and caveats: Compared with basal-like, luminal-like tumors shared significantly more repertoire with nontumor tissue.

The lymph nodes were axillary draining lymph nodes from breast cancer patients. TCRdb reanalysed the multiplex PCR reads using MiXCR and keeps one entry per CDR3 protein. The table lists under 150,000 distinct CDR3 sequences, 15% to 20% of them singletons. The clonotype comes from a female donor with breast cancer. Some clones in this sample may be carry-over from other donors' samples. The chain uses TRBV9 and TRBJ2-1; 10 bases match TRBD2. The sample consisted of axillary lymph node tissue. The CDR3 protein is CASSVVPSGSSYNEQFF. The CDR3 region has the DNA TGTGCCAGCAGCGTAGTACCTAGCGGGAGTTCCTACAATGAGCAGTTCTTC.